This TCR beta chain appears in the sequencing data of a study of T cells after yellow fever vaccination. Broader study findings: It was a weaker secondary response, yet one that peaked faster, at day 5 versus 15. Abundant clonotypes from the bulk population could contaminate FACS-sorted repertoires.

Deletions cut 3 bases from V and 0 bases from J, with 11 bases between. The CDR3 consists of 15 residues. In making TCR cDNA, 5'RACE template switching added a universal primer site and UMIs to it. TCRdb redid the calling of the 5' RACE reads with MiXCR, one entry per CDR3 protein. Here the sample spans some 120,000 distinct CDR3 sequences, roughly 10% being singletons. This clonotype was detected a few times. Antigen: not known. The receptor was derived from a man aged 18 to 35 who received the YFV17D yellow fever vaccine. The genes are TRBV12-3 or TRBV12-4 and TRBJ1-2; a possible D gene is TRBD1 (5 bases). Sequenced here: CD8+ T cells sorted from PBMCs, sampled on the day of the yellow fever booster vaccination. The CDR3 coding sequence is TGTGCCAGCAGTTTGTTCCAGGGCGCTAACTATGGCTACACCTTC. This translates into CASSLFQGANYGYTF.